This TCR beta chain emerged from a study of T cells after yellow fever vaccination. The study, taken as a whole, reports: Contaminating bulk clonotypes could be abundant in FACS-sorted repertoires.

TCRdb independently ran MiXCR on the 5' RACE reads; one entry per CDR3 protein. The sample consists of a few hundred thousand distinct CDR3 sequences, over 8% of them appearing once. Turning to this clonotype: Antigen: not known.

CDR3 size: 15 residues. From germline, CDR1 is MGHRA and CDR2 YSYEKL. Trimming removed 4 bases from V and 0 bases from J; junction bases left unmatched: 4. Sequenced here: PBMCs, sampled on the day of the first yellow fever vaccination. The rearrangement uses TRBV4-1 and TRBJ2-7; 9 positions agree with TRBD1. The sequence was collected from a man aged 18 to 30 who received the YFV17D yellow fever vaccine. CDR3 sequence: CASSRGQGSSYEQYF. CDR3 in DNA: TGCGCCAGCAGCCGAGGACAGGGGAGCTCCTACGAGCAGTACTTC.